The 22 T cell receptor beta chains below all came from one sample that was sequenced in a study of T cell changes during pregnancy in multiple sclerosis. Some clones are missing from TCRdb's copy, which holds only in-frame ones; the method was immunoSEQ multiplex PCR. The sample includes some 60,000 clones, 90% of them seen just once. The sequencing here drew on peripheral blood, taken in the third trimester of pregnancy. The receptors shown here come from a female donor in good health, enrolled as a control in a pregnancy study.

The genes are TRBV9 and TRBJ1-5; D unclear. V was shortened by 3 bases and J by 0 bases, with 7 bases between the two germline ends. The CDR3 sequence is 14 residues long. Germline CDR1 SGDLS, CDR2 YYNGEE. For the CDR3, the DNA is TGTGCCAGCAGCGCCGGGAATAGCAATCAGCCCCAGCATTTT. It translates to CASSAGNSNQPQHF.

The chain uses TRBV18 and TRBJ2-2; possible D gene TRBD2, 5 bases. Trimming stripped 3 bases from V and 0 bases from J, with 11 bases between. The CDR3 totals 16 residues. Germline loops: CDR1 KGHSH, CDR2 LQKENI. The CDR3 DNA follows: TGTGCCAGCTCACCTCAGTGGGGAGCGAACACCGGGGAGCTGTTTTTT. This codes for CASSPQWGANTGELFF. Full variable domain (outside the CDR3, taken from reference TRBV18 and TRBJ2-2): NAGVMQNPRHLVRRRGQEARLRCSPMKGHSHVYWYRQLPEEGLKFMVYLQKENIIDESGMPKERFSAEFPKEGPSILRIQQVVRGDSAAYFCASSPQWGANTGELFFGEGSRLTVL.

CDR3 in DNA: TGTGCCAGCAGTCCCCGAGGTAGCGGGGGGCGGCAGACCCAGTACTTC. It encodes CASSPRGSGGRQTQYF. This chain connects TRBV27 to TRBJ2-5, with 10 bases lining up with TRBD2. The germline V gene has CDR1 MNHEY and CDR2 SMNVEV (reference sequence). The junction had 12 bases not matched to a gene; V was cut back by 5 bases and J by 6 bases. CDR3 size: 16 residues.

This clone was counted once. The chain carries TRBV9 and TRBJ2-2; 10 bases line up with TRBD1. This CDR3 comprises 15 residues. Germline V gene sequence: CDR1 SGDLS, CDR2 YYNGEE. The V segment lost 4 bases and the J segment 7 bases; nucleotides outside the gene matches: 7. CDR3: CASSLRQGAGGELFF. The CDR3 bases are TGTGCCAGCAGCTTGCGACAGGGGGCTGGCGGGGAGCTGTTTTTT.

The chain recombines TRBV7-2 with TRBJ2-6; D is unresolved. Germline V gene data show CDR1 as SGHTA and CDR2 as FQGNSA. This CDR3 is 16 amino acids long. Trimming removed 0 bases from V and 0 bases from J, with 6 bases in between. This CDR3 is CASSLAGTSGANVLTF. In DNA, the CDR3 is TGTGCCAGCAGCTTAGCGGGCACCTCTGGGGCCAACGTCCTGACTTTC.

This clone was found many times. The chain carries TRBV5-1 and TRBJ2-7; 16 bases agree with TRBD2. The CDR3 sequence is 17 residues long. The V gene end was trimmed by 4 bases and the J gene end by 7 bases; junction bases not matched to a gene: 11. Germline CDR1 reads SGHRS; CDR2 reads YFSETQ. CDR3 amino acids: CASSEGTSGGAVWEQYF. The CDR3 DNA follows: TGCGCCAGCAGCGAGGGGACTAGCGGGGGGGCCGTATGGGAGCAGTACTTC. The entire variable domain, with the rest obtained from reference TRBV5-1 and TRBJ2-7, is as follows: KAGVTQTPRYLIKTRGQQVTLSCSPISGHRSVSWYQQTPGQGLQFLFEYFSETQRNKGNFPGRFSGRQFSNSRSEMNVSTLELGDSALYLCASSEGTSGGAVWEQYFGPGTRLTVT.

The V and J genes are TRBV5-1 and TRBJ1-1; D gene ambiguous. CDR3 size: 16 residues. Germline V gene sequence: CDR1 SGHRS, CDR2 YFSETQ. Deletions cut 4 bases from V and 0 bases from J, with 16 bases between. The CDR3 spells CASSPTSGALNTEAFF. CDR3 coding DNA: TGCGCCAGCAGCCCGACCTCGGGAGCCTTGAACACTGAAGCTTTCTTT.

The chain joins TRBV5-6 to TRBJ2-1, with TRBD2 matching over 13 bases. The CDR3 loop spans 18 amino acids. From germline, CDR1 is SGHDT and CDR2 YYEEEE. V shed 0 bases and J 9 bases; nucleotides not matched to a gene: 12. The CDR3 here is CASSLVVTSGGPEGEQFF. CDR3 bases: TGTGCCAGCAGCTTGGTAGTGACTAGCGGGGGGCCGGAGGGTGAGCAGTTCTTC. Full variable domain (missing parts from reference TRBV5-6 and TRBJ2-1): DAGVTQSPTHLIKTRGQQVTLRCSPKSGHDTVSWYQQALGQGPQFIFQYYEEEERQRGNFPDRFSGHQFPNYSSELNVNALLLGDSALYLCASSLVVTSGGPEGEQFFGPGTRLTVL.

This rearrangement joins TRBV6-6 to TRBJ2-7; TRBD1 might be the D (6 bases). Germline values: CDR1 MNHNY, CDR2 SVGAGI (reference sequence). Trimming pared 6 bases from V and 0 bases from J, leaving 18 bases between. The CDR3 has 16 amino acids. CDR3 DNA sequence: TGTGCCAGCAGAAAAGCACAGGGCCTGAGCTCCTACGAGCAGTACTTC. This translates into CASRKAQGLSSYEQYF.

The CDR3 region has the DNA TGTGCCAGCAGCGCCCGGACAGGGCTTTTTGGCTACACCTTC. Translation gives CASSARTGLFGYTF. The chain carries TRBV13 and TRBJ1-2; 8 nucleotides agree with TRBD1. In germline, CDR1 is PRHDT, CDR2 FYEKMQ (reference sequence). J was trimmed by 7 bases and V by 5 bases; bases with no gene match: 9. CDR3 size: 14 residues.

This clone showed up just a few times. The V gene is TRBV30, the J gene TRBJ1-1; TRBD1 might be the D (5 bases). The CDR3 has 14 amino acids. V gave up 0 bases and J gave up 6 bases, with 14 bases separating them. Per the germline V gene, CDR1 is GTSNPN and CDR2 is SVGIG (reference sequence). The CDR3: CAWSVRRGSAEAFF. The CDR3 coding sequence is TGTGCCTGGAGTGTACGACGGGGGAGTGCTGAAGCTTTCTTT.

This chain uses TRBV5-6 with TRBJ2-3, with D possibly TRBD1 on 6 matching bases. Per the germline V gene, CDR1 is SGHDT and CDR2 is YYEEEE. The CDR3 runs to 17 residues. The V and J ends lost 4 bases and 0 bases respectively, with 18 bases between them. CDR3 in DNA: TGTGCCAGCAGCCTGGCGACAGGACGACCGAGCACAGATACGCAGTATTTT. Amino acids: CASSLATGRPSTDTQYF.

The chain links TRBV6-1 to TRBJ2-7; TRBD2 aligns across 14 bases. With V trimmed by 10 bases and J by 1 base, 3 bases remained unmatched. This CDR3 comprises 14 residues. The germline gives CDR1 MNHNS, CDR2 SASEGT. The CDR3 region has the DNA TGTGCCACACGACTAGCGGGAGGGTCCTACGAGCAGTACTTC. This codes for CATRLAGGSYEQYF.

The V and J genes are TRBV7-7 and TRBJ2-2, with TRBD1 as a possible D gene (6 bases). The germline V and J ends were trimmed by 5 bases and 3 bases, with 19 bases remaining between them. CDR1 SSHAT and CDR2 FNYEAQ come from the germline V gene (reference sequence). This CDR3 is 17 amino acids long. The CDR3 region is CASSPSLVGQYTGELFF. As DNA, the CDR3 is TGTGCCAGCAGCCCCTCCTTAGTAGGACAGTACACCGGGGAGCTGTTTTTT.

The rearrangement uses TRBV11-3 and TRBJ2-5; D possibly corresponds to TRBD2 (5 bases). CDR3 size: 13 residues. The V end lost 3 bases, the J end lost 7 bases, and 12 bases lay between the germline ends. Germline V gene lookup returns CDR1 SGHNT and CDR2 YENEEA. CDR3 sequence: CASSFSGAGTQYF. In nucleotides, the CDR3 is TGTGCCAGCAGCTTCTCCGGTGCGGGGACCCAGTACTTC.

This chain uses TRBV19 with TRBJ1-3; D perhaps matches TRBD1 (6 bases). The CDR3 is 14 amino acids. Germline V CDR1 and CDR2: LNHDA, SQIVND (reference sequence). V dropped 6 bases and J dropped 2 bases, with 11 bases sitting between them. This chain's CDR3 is CASSPQGTGNTIYF. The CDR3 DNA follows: TGTGCCAGTAGCCCTCAGGGGACTGGAAACACCATATATTTT.

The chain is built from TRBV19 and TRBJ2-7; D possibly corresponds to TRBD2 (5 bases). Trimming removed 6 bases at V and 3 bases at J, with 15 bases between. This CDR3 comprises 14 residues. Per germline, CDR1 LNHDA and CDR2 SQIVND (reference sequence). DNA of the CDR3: TGTGCCAGTAGAGTCTCGGAGGTCCACTACGAGCAGTACTTC. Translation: CASRVSEVHYEQYF.

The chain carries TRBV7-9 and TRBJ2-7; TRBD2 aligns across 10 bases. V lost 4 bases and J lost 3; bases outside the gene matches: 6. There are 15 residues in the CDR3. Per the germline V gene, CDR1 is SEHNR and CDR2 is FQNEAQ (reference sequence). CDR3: CASSSKAGGFYEQYF. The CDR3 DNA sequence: TGTGCCAGCAGCTCCAAAGCGGGGGGGTTCTACGAGCAGTACTTC. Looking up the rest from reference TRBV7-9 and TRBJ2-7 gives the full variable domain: DTGVSQNPRHKITKRGQNVTFRCDPISEHNRLYWYRQTLGQGPEFLTYFQNEAQLEKSRLLSDRFSAERPKGSFSTLEIQRTEQGDSAMYLCASSSKAGGFYEQYFGPGTRLTVT.

The CDR3 spells CASSFTVGDEQYF. CDR3 nucleotide sequence: TGTGCCAGCAGCTTTACTGTCGGGGACGAGCAGTACTTC. The chain employs TRBV5-4 and TRBJ2-7; possible D gene TRBD2, 5 bases. There are 13 residues in the CDR3. V lost 2 bases and J 5 bases, leaving 11 bases between the germline ends. CDR1 is SGHNT and CDR2 is YYREEE in the germline V gene (reference sequence).

CDR3 nucleotide sequence: TGCGCCAGCAGCTACACCCCGGGGTCTGAAGCTTTCTTT. Protein: CASSYTPGSEAFF. The chain employs TRBV5-1 and TRBJ1-1; D unresolved. V was shortened by 3 bases and J by 6 bases, with 12 bases between the two germline ends. The CDR3 sequence is 13 residues long. Germline V gene sequence: CDR1 SGHRS, CDR2 YFSETQ.

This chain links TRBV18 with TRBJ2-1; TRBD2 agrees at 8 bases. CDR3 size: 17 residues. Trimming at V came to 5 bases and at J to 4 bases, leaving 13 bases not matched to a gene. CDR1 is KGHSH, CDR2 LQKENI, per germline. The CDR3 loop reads CASSSFLAGLDYNEQFF. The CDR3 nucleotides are TGTGCCAGCTCATCGTTCCTAGCGGGCCTCGATTACAATGAGCAGTTCTTC.

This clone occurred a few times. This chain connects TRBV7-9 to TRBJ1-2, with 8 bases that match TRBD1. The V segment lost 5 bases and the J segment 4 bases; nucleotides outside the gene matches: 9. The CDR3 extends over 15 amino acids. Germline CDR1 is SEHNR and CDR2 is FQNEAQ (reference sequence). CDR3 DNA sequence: TGTGCCAGCAGCCCTGGACAGGGTGAAATCTATGGCTACACCTTC. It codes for CASSPGQGEIYGYTF.